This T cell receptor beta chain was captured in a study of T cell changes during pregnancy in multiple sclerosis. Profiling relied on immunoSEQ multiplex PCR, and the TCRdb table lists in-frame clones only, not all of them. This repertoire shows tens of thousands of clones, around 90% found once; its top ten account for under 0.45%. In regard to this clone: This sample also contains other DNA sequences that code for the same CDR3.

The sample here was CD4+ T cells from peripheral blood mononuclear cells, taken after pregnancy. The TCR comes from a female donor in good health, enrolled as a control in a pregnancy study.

For the CDR3, the DNA is TGTGCCAGCAGCTTGGGGGCAGATGGCTACGAGCAGTACTTC. Its protein product is CASSLGADGYEQYF. This chain links TRBV5-6 with TRBJ2-7, with no clear D. This CDR3 region has 14 residues. From germline, CDR1 is SGHDT and CDR2 YYEEEE. V was shortened by 0 bases and J by 3 bases, with 10 bases between the two germline ends. Full variable domain (missing parts from reference TRBV5-6 and TRBJ2-7): DAGVTQSPTHLIKTRGQQVTLRCSPKSGHDTVSWYQQALGQGPQFIFQYYEEEERQRGNFPDRFSGHQFPNYSSELNVNALLLGDSALYLCASSLGADGYEQYFGPGTRLTVT.